This TCR beta chain was sequenced for a study of T cell responses to AZD1222 COVID-19 vaccine. Study findings and constraints: AZD1222 recipients seropositive at baseline numbered only 5 to 7. Females made up more of the donors, who were largely white British, and clonal diversity may have come out too low. All repertoire sampling was performed exclusively after the peak T cell response. Nearly half of spike-specific TCRs reportedly go after variant regions that carry no mutations.

The ends lost 10 bases at V and 0 bases at J; junction bases unmatched: 10. The CDR3 contains 16 residues. The germline gives CDR1 SNHLY, CDR2 FYNNEI. Regarding this clone: The antigen is not known.

The method was immunoSEQ multiplex PCR; TCRdb's version includes in-frame clones alone and lacks a portion of them. This sample has approximately 180,000 clones; approximately 90% occur once, and the top ten carry roughly 4.3%. The sample in question was peripheral blood, obtained 28 days after the second dose of the MenACWY control vaccine. The clonotype originates from an adult who received the MenACWY meningococcal vaccine as a control. The J gene is TRBJ2-7, the V gene TRBV2; 12 bases are shared with TRBD2. The CDR3 sequence is CAIRAGLAGISYEQYF. CDR3 sequence (DNA): TGTGCCATCCGAGCAGGACTAGCGGGGATCTCCTACGAGCAGTACTTC.